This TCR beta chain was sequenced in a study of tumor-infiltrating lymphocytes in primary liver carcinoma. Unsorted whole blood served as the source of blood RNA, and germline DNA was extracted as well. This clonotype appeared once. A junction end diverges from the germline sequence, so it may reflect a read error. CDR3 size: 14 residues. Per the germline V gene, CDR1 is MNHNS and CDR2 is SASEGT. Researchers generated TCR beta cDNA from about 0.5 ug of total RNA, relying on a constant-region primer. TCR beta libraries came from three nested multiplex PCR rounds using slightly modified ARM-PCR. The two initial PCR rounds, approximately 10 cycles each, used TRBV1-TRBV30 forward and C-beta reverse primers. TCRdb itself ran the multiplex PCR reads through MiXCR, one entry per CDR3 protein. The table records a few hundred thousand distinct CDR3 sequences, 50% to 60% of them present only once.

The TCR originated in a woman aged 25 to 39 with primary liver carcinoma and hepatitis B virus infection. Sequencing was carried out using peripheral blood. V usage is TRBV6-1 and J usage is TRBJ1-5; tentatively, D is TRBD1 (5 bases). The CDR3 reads CASSTRATDQPQHF. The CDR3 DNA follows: TGTGCCAGCAGTACCAGGGCCACCGATCAGCCTCAGCATTTT.